One and the same sample provided the 22 T cell receptor beta chains below, sequenced in a study of human T cells and chemical hapten exposure. Time point specified: pre-sensitization, week 0. The treatment: therapeutic diphenylcyclopropenone sensitization with weekly scalp DPC. TCRdb ran MiXCR on the RACE reads and lists one entry per CDR3 protein. The sample records tens of thousands of distinct CDR3 sequences, 9.5% to 10% being singletons. The sequencing here drew on whole blood, taken in connection with sensitization to the hapten diphenylcyclopropenone (DPC). The receptors derive from a man in his forties or fifties with alopecia areata. Some clones in this sample may be carry-over from other donors' samples.

The chain has TRBV14 and TRBJ2-7; D may match TRBD1 or TRBD2 (5 bases each). V was cut by 1 base and J by 4 bases, with 14 bases left in between. The V gene's germline CDR1 is SGHDN and CDR2 FVKESK. The CDR3 has 15 residues. CDR3 amino acids: CASSQGTGPLYEQYF. CDR3 DNA sequence: TGTGCCAGCAGCCAAGGGACGGGACCATTGTACGAGCAGTACTTC.

This clonotype occurred many times. A junction end diverges from the germline sequence, so it may reflect a read error. This chain uses TRBV7-9 with TRBJ2-7; the match to TRBD1 covers 9 bases. Per the germline V gene, CDR1 is SEHNR and CDR2 is FQNEAQ (reference sequence). The length of the CDR3 is 12 residues. The CDR3 is CASSVGQGFSNF. CDR3 nucleotide sequence: TGTGCCAGCAGCGTGGGACAGGGCTTCTCTAACTTC.

As DNA, the CDR3 is TGTGCCAGCAGTCCGACCGCCGGGACTAGCGGGAGTTCGCAGTACTTC. Encoded protein: CASSPTAGTSGSSQYF. This chain connects TRBV28 to TRBJ2-7; 14 positions agree with TRBD2. V lost 5 bases to trimming and J lost 9 bases; unmatched junction nucleotides: 12. The CDR3 contains 16 residues. CDR1 and CDR2 (germline): MDHEN, SYDVKM.

This clonotype was seen many times. CDR3 residues: CASSLIRGSLALTEAFF. The CDR3 DNA reads TGTGCCAGCAGCTTAATTCGGGGATCTTTAGCCCTCACTGAAGCTTTCTTT. The rearrangement joins TRBV7-9 to TRBJ1-1; D is unresolved. The CDR3 consists of 17 residues. The germline CDR1 and CDR2 sequences are SEHNR and FQNEAQ (reference sequence). Trimming removed 2 bases from V and 4 bases from J, with 20 bases in between.

This clonotype appeared many times. The chain employs TRBV28 and TRBJ1-5, with 9 bases that match TRBD1. The CDR3 is 15 amino acids. The V segment lost 6 bases and the J segment 4 bases; nucleotides outside the gene matches: 7. CDR1 and CDR2 (germline): MDHEN, SYDVKM. DNA for the CDR3: TGTGCCAGCAGGACACAGGGGGCAGGTAATCAGCCCCAGCATTTT. It translates to CASRTQGAGNQPQHF.

This clonotype appeared many times. This sequence joins TRBV2 and TRBJ2-5; tentative D call: TRBD1 (5 bases). Per the germline V gene, CDR1 is SNHLY and CDR2 is FYNNEI. With 8 bases removed from V and 5 bases from J, the gap between germline ends came to 15 bases. The CDR3 consists of 13 residues. CDR3 residues: CASLYQGSETQYF. The CDR3 DNA follows: TGTGCCAGCCTCTACCAGGGCTCGGAGACCCAGTACTTC. Drawing the rest from reference TRBV2 and TRBJ2-5, the complete variable domain is EPEVTQTPSHQVTQMGQEVILRCVPISNHLYFYWYRQILGQKVEFLVSFYNNEISEKSEIFDDQFSVERPDGSNFTLKIRSTKLEDSAMYFCASLYQGSETQYFGPGTRLLVL.

This clonotype turned up a few times. The V gene is TRBV6-6, the J gene TRBJ1-5, with D perhaps TRBD1 (5 bases). This CDR3 has 14 residues. V was clipped by 5 bases and J by 3 bases, with 11 bases between them. CDR1 is MNHNY and CDR2 is SVGAGI in the germline V gene (reference sequence). The CDR3 region is CASSPGRTNQPQHF. For the CDR3, the DNA is TGTGCCAGCAGTCCGGGACGGACCAATCAGCCCCAGCATTTT.

The V gene is TRBV20-1, the J gene TRBJ2-7, with D uncertain. Germline-derived CDR1 and CDR2 are DFQATT and SNEGSKA (reference sequence). CDR3 length equals 13 residues. Trimming shortened V by 0 bases and J by 0 bases, and 6 bases separated the two germline ends. The CDR3 is CSAREAASYEQYF. The CDR3 nucleotides read TGCAGTGCTAGAGAAGCAGCCTCCTACGAGCAGTACTTC.

V gene TRBV28 combines with J gene TRBJ2-1; the D call may be TRBD1 or TRBD2 (5 bases each). Per germline, CDR1 MDHEN and CDR2 SYDVKM. Trimming stripped 6 bases from V and 2 bases from J, with 17 bases between. The CDR3 contains 16 residues. For the CDR3, the DNA is TGTGCCAGCAGCCGGCTGAGAGGGGCAACCTACAATGAGCAGTTCTTC. As protein: CASSRLRGATYNEQFF.

V is TRBV6-2 or TRBV6-3 and J is TRBJ2-2, with 13 nucleotides matching TRBD2. Germline-derived CDR1 and CDR2 are MNHEY and SVGEGT. The junction had 5 bases not matched to a gene; V was cut back by 6 bases and J by 7 bases. The CDR3 sequence is 15 residues long. The CDR3 bases are TGTGCCAGCAGAGGACTAGCGGGAGTTCTCGGGGAGCTGTTTTTT. Translated, it gives CASRGLAGVLGELFF.

This clonotype turned up a few times. This chain links TRBV30 with TRBJ2-7; perhaps TRBD1 as D (6 bases). This CDR3 is built from 14 residues. Looked up from germline, CDR1 is GTSNPN and CDR2 is SVGIG (reference sequence). V was shortened by 2 bases and J by 3 bases, with 14 bases between the two germline ends. The CDR3: CAWSTDRSGYEQYF. For the CDR3, the DNA is TGTGCCTGGAGTACCGACAGGAGTGGCTACGAGCAGTACTTC.

This clonotype was detected only a few times. This chain uses TRBV12-3 or TRBV12-4 with TRBJ2-6; 11 positions agree with TRBD1. The CDR3 is made up of 18 amino acids. V was clipped by 6 bases and J by 0 bases; unmatched bases: 7. CDR3 sequence (DNA): TGTGCCAGCAGACCTAGGGACAGGGGGAACTCTGGGGCCAACGTCCTGACTTTC. Translating it yields CASRPRDRGNSGANVLTF.

This clonotype was found a few times. The chain joins TRBV7-2 to TRBJ2-6; D gene unclear. Between the trimmed V and J ends, which lost 1 base and 2 bases, there was a span of 6 bases. Per germline, CDR1 SGHTA and CDR2 FQGNSA. This CDR3 contains 15 residues. This CDR3 is CASSLEGTGANVLTF. The CDR3 DNA sequence: TGTGCCAGCAGCTTAGAAGGGACTGGGGCCAACGTCCTGACTTTC.

This clonotype was found a few times. The rearrangement joins TRBV7-2 to TRBJ2-3, with D tentatively TRBD2 (6 bases). The CDR3 has 16 amino acids. Germline assignment: CDR1 SGHTA and CDR2 FQGNSA. V shed 5 bases and J shed 1 base, with 16 bases lying between them. The DNA of the CDR3 is TGTGCCAGCAGCCCCTACGGGGCTAGCGGCACAGATACGCAGTATTTT. It is translated as CASSPYGASGTDTQYF.

This clonotype was detected many times. V is TRBV19 and J is TRBJ2-1; D possibly uses TRBD1 or TRBD2 (5 bases each). The CDR3 runs 16 residues. V dropped 6 bases and J dropped 5 bases, with 20 bases sitting between them. Germline-derived CDR1 and CDR2 are LNHDA and SQIVND (reference sequence). The DNA of the CDR3 is TGTGCCAGTAGACCGGGGCGGGCCGGAGGCCACAATGAGCAGTTCTTC. Translated, it gives CASRPGRAGGHNEQFF.

This sequence joins TRBV11-1 and TRBJ2-7; no firm D call. The germline CDR1 and CDR2 sequences are SGHAT and FQDESV (reference sequence). The ends were cut back, 2 bases at V and 4 bases at J, with 6 bases in the middle. The CDR3 loop spans 12 amino acids. For the CDR3, the DNA is TGTGCCAGCAGCTTAAGCAGGTACGAGCAGTACTTC. This translates into CASSLSRYEQYF.

Remarks on this clonotype: A much larger clone is a single base away; this may be a read error. The chain recombines TRBV2 with TRBJ1-2, with a possible D match to TRBD1 (5 bases). V lost 1 base to trimming and J lost 2 bases, with 11 bases between them. Germline assignment: CDR1 SNHLY and CDR2 FYNNEI. The CDR3 covers 15 residues. CDR3 in amino acids: CASSEGFRQNYGYTF. The CDR3 bases are TGTGCCAGCAGTGAAGGTTTTCGACAGAACTATGGCTACACCTTC.

This chain links TRBV5-3 with TRBJ1-5, with D possibly TRBD1 on 6 matching bases. TRBV5-3 is classed as an ORF, of uncertain function. This CDR3 region has 15 residues. V dropped 5 bases and J dropped 1 base, with 13 bases sitting between them. CDR3 sequence reads: CARSFHRVSNQPQHF. CDR3 coding DNA: TGTGCCAGAAGTTTCCACAGGGTAAGCAATCAGCCCCAGCATTTT.

This clonotype is medium-sized by share. The CDR3 sequence is CASRREGSEEQYF. The CDR3 DNA sequence: TGTGCCAGCAGGCGGGAAGGGAGTGAAGAGCAGTACTTC. The chain employs TRBV7-9 and TRBJ2-7; D may be TRBD2 (6 bases). Trimming pared 6 bases from V and 7 bases from J, leaving 16 bases between. This CDR3 has 13 amino acids. Germline CDR1 is SEHNR and CDR2 is FQNEAQ (reference sequence).

This clonotype was seen a few times. The chain carries TRBV5-1 and TRBJ2-5; 12 bases are a match to TRBD2. CDR1 and CDR2 (germline): SGHRS, YFSETQ. Germline trimming cut 0 bases from V and 4 bases from J; bases unmatched to any gene: 7. The CDR3 contains 17 residues. CDR3 sequence: CASSLERLAGVGETQYF. Written as DNA, the CDR3 is TGCGCCAGCAGCTTGGAGAGACTAGCGGGAGTTGGAGAGACCCAGTACTTC.

This clonotype was seen only a few times. V and J are TRBV28 and TRBJ2-7, with D hard to call. Looked up from germline, CDR1 is MDHEN and CDR2 is SYDVKM. This CDR3 region has 14 residues. V was clipped by 4 bases and J by 1 base, with 11 bases between them. The CDR3: CASSSGDMSYEQYF. The CDR3 DNA sequence: TGTGCCAGCAGTTCGGGTGACATGTCCTACGAGCAGTACTTC. The variable domain in full, completed from reference TRBV28 and TRBJ2-7, reads DVKVTQSSRYLVKRTGEKVFLECVQDMDHENMFWYRQDPGLGLRLIYFSYDVKMKEKGDIPEGYSVSREKKERFSLILESASTNQTSMYLCASSSGDMSYEQYFGPGTRLTVT.

The sample holds many counts of this clonotype. The V gene is TRBV3-1, the J gene TRBJ2-4; TRBD1 is a possible D gene (6 bases). This CDR3 is 16 amino acids long. Germline V gene sequence: CDR1 LGHDT, CDR2 YNNKEL (reference sequence). The ends were cut back, 2 bases at V and 6 bases at J, with 17 bases in the middle. The CDR3 protein is CASSQLTGLAVNIQYF. The DNA for the CDR3 is TGTGCCAGCAGCCAACTAACAGGGTTGGCGGTAAACATTCAGTACTTC.